A single sample is the source of the 24 T cell receptor beta chains below, sequenced in a study of OX40 agonist ivuxolimab in advanced cancers. Profiled with immunoSEQ multiplex PCR; TCRdb holds only in-frame clones, not every one. This repertoire shows about 67,000 clones, approximately 84% found once; its top ten account for over 2%. The source was CD4+ or CD8+ T cells sorted from blood, collected in a trial of the OX40 agonist ivuxolimab. All receptors derive from an adult with an advanced solid tumor such as melanoma, head and neck, liver or kidney cancer.

This chain links TRBV5-1 with TRBJ1-4, with D tentatively TRBD1 (5 bases). Germline V gene lookup returns CDR1 SGHRS and CDR2 YFSETQ. The V and J ends lost 4 bases and 7 bases respectively, with 14 bases between them. The CDR3 extends over 14 amino acids. The CDR3 loop is CASSRGRDGEKLFF. The CDR3 DNA follows: TGCGCCAGCAGCAGGGGCAGGGATGGTGAAAAACTGTTTTTT.

The CDR3 spells CAWKVGFLEETQYF. The CDR3 DNA reads as TGTGCCTGGAAGGTGGGGTTCTTAGAAGAGACCCAGTACTTC. The V and J genes are TRBV30 and TRBJ2-5; no clear D. Germline V gives CDR1 GTSNPN, CDR2 SVGIG (reference sequence). The CDR3 totals 14 residues. Trimming pared 4 bases from V and 3 bases from J, leaving 15 bases between.

The chain couples TRBV2 to TRBJ2-3, with a weak D call TRBD1 (6 bases). The germline gives CDR1 SNHLY, CDR2 FYNNEI. Trimming pared 1 base from V and 4 bases from J, leaving 9 bases between. The CDR3 totals 14 residues. Here the CDR3 reads CASSEEGDADTQYF. The CDR3, as DNA: TGTGCCAGCAGTGAAGAGGGGGATGCAGATACGCAGTATTTT. The full variable domain, completed using reference TRBV2 and TRBJ2-3, is EPEVTQTPSHQVTQMGQEVILRCVPISNHLYFYWYRQILGQKVEFLVSFYNNEISEKSEIFDDQFSVERPDGSNFTLKIRSTKLEDSAMYFCASSEEGDADTQYFGPGTRLTVL.

The chain combines TRBV19 with TRBJ2-4; 13 bases fit TRBD2. Trimming cost V 8 bases and J 5 bases; bases outside gene matches: 6. The CDR3 sequence is 15 residues long. CDR1 is LNHDA, CDR2 SQIVND, per germline (reference sequence). The DNA of the CDR3 is TGTGCCAGTGGGGGGACTAGCGGGGCCCAAAACATTCAGTACTTC. Translated, it gives CASGGTSGAQNIQYF.

This clone was counted a few times. The rearrangement uses TRBV2 and TRBJ2-5, with 7 bases lining up with TRBD2. The germline V gene has CDR1 SNHLY and CDR2 FYNNEI. The CDR3 is 13 amino acids. Germline trimming cut 10 bases from V and 2 bases from J; bases unmatched to any gene: 7. CDR3 sequence: CATSWTRQETQYF. CDR3 coding DNA: TGTGCCACATCCTGGACTAGACAAGAGACCCAGTACTTC.

This chain uses TRBV29-1 with TRBJ2-3, with a tentative D call TRBD2 (5 bases). Trimming removed 4 bases at V and 2 bases at J, with 16 bases between. There are 15 residues in the CDR3. Germline V gene sequence: CDR1 SQVTM, CDR2 ANQGSEA. CDR3 sequence: CSVVYLSGYTDTQYF. CDR3 DNA: TGCAGCGTTGTTTATTTAAGCGGTTACACAGATACGCAGTATTTT.

This chain connects TRBV5-6 to TRBJ2-2, with 9 nucleotides matching TRBD1. The CDR3 has 16 residues. Unmatched junction bases numbered 2, after V lost 2 bases and J lost 0 bases. Germline V gives CDR1 SGHDT, CDR2 YYEEEE. The CDR3 DNA reads as TGTGCCAGCAGCTTAACAGGGGGCGCGAACACCGGGGAGCTGTTTTTT. The encoded protein is CASSLTGGANTGELFF. Full variable domain (rest looked up from reference TRBV5-6 and TRBJ2-2): DAGVTQSPTHLIKTRGQQVTLRCSPKSGHDTVSWYQQALGQGPQFIFQYYEEEERQRGNFPDRFSGHQFPNYSSELNVNALLLGDSALYLCASSLTGGANTGELFFGEGSRLTVL.

The rearrangement links TRBV6-1 to TRBJ1-5, with 8 bases matching TRBD1. This CDR3 spans 14 amino acids. The J segment lost 6 bases and the V segment lost 6 bases, leaving 7 bases of the junction unmatched. Germline CDR1 is MNHNS and CDR2 is SASEGT. The CDR3 DNA reads TGTGCCAGCAGCGGACAGGGAAGGAGTCAGCCCCAGCATTTT. As protein: CASSGQGRSQPQHF.

This clone has only a few counts. This chain uses TRBV10-3 with TRBJ1-2, with D perhaps matching TRBD1 (5 bases). Looked up from germline, CDR1 is ENHRY and CDR2 is SYGVKD. The CDR3 length is 13 residues. The V end lost 2 bases, the J end lost 4 bases, and 8 bases lay between the germline ends. CDR3 bases: TGTGCCATCAGTGAGGACAGCTTCTATGGCTACACCTTC. It codes for CAISEDSFYGYTF.

The V and J genes are TRBV5-1 and TRBJ2-3; D may be TRBD2 (6 bases). The CDR3 is 14 residues long. Germline CDR1 is SGHRS and CDR2 is YFSETQ. V was clipped by 5 bases and J by 6 bases, with 16 bases between them. The CDR3 here is CASRHSEGRDTQYF. Here the CDR3 DNA reads TGCGCCAGCAGACACTCGGAGGGAAGGGATACGCAGTATTTT. Filled out from reference TRBV5-1 and TRBJ2-3, the complete variable domain reads KAGVTQTPRYLIKTRGQQVTLSCSPISGHRSVSWYQQTPGQGLQFLFEYFSETQRNKGNFPGRFSGRQFSNSRSEMNVSTLELGDSALYLCASRHSEGRDTQYFGPGTRLTVL.

V is TRBV15 and J is TRBJ2-1; TRBD2 matches 9 bases. This CDR3 spans 16 amino acids. The V gene's germline CDR1 is LNHNV and CDR2 YYDKDF (reference sequence). Losses at the gene ends were 3 bases for V and 3 bases for J; bases not matched to a gene: 6. The CDR3 DNA reads as TGTGCCACCAGCAGCCTGGGGCGGGGGGGCTACAATGAGCAGTTCTTC. This encodes CATSSLGRGGYNEQFF. Full variable domain (remainder filled in from reference TRBV15 and TRBJ2-1): DAMVIQNPRYQVTQFGKPVTLSCSQTLNHNVMYWYQQKSSQAPKLLFHYYDKDFNNEADTPDNFQSRRPNTSFCFLDIRSPGLGDTAMYLCATSSLGRGGYNEQFFGPGTRLTVL.

The rearrangement links TRBV9 to TRBJ2-3, with D unclear. V lost 0 bases and J lost 4, with 3 bases in between. In germline, CDR1 is SGDLS, CDR2 YYNGEE. The CDR3 runs 12 residues. CDR3 coding DNA: TGTGCCAGCAGCGTAGGCCCAGATACGCAGTATTTT. This gives the protein CASSVGPDTQYF.

This chain connects TRBV7-3 to TRBJ2-2; D call uncertain. The CDR3 has 14 amino acids. V was pared by 2 bases and J by 1 base, with 5 bases between. The germline V gene has CDR1 SGHTA and CDR2 FQGTGA. The CDR3 bases are TGTGCCAGCAGCTTACACAGGAACACCGGGGAGCTGTTTTTT. This gives the protein CASSLHRNTGELFF.

CDR3 loop: CASSIGQGPSYEQYF. The CDR3 DNA sequence: TGTGCCAGCAGCATCGGACAGGGGCCCTCCTACGAGCAGTACTTC. The chain carries TRBV9 and TRBJ2-7; the match to TRBD1 covers 9 bases. J lost 0 bases, V lost 4 bases, and 5 bases had no gene match. CDR3 length: 15 residues. Germline CDR1 is SGDLS and CDR2 is YYNGEE.

This clone was counted only a few times. The gene calls are TRBV9 and TRBJ1-2; D is undetermined. The CDR3 totals 15 residues. Germline CDR1 SGDLS, CDR2 YYNGEE. Trimming took off 0 bases at V and 2 bases at J, with 11 bases between the two ends. Written as DNA, the CDR3 is TGTGCCAGCAGCGTAGGGCAGGCGTTAAACTATGGCTACACCTTC. Protein: CASSVGQALNYGYTF.

The chain uses TRBV5-1 and TRBJ1-4; D perhaps matches TRBD1 (6 bases). Germline V gene data show CDR1 as SGHRS and CDR2 as YFSETQ. This CDR3 spans 15 amino acids. V dropped 3 bases and J dropped 6 bases, with 15 bases sitting between them. The CDR3 DNA reads as TGCGCCAGCAGCTCTGGAGGGGGAGGAGATGAAAAACTGTTTTTT. As protein: CASSSGGGGDEKLFF.

The chain combines TRBV6-1 with TRBJ1-2; D possibly corresponds to TRBD1 (6 bases). Between the trimmed V and J ends, which lost 5 bases and 6 bases, there was a span of 16 bases. The CDR3 spans 14 residues. Germline V gives CDR1 MNHNS, CDR2 SASEGT. In DNA form, the CDR3 reads TGTGCCAGCAGTATCGGCAGGGGCGAGGATGGCTACACCTTC. Translation gives CASSIGRGEDGYTF.

The rearrangement joins TRBV5-5 to TRBJ1-2; tentatively, D is TRBD1 (5 bases). The CDR3 length is 13 residues. Germline CDR1 and CDR2: SGHKS and YYEKEE (reference sequence). Trimming pared 2 bases from V and 8 bases from J, leaving 13 bases between. In DNA form, the CDR3 reads TGTGCCAGCAGCTTAAAGGGGTGGGACGGCTACACCTTC. Residues: CASSLKGWDGYTF.

This clone came up once. The chain combines TRBV28 with TRBJ1-2; the D is unclear. The CDR3 loop spans 15 amino acids. V dropped 6 bases and J dropped 8 bases, with 22 bases sitting between them. Germline values: CDR1 MDHEN, CDR2 SYDVKM. This CDR3 is CASSPSDGRLRGYTF. As DNA, the CDR3 is TGTGCCAGCAGCCCTTCGGACGGACGACTTCGGGGCTACACCTTC.

The chain uses TRBV28 and TRBJ2-1; D is possibly TRBD2 (5 bases). The germline V gene encodes CDR1 MDHEN and CDR2 SYDVKM. V was trimmed by 6 bases and J by 6 bases, leaving 18 bases between them. This CDR3 has 15 amino acids. CDR3 in amino acids: CASREGVPAGNEQFF. In DNA form, the CDR3 reads TGTGCCAGCAGAGAGGGAGTACCCGCGGGCAATGAGCAGTTCTTC.

The CDR3 spells CAISYRDYYEQYF. The DNA for the CDR3 is TGTGCCATCAGTTACAGGGATTACTACGAGCAGTACTTC. The V and J genes are TRBV10-3 and TRBJ2-7; a possible D gene is TRBD1 (6 bases). The germline gives CDR1 ENHRY, CDR2 SYGVKD. Deletions cut 5 bases from V and 3 bases from J, with 11 bases between. The CDR3 runs 13 residues.

The rearrangement joins TRBV7-6 to TRBJ1-2; perhaps TRBD1 as D (6 bases). V was trimmed by 6 bases and J by 7 bases, leaving 15 bases between them. The CDR3 covers 13 residues. In germline, CDR1 is SGHVS, CDR2 FNYEAQ. CDR3 residues: CASSSDLRGGYTF. CDR3 bases: TGTGCCAGCAGTTCCGACCTCAGGGGTGGCTACACCTTC.

The V call is TRBV21-1, the J call TRBJ1-2. TRBV21-1 is a pseudogene locus. There are 14 residues in the CDR3. In nucleotides, the CDR3 is TGTGCCAATCGGCGGGCGGTTTCTAACTATGGCTACACCTTC. Translated: CANRRAVSNYGYTF.

This clone has more than one count but fewer than ten. This chain links TRBV5-6 with TRBJ2-2; no firm D call. This CDR3 comprises 14 residues. V was clipped by 0 bases and J by 1 base, with 4 bases between them. In germline, CDR1 is SGHDT, CDR2 YYEEEE. CDR3: CASSLVVNTGELFF. As DNA, the CDR3 is TGTGCCAGCAGCTTGGTGGTGAACACCGGGGAGCTGTTTTTT.